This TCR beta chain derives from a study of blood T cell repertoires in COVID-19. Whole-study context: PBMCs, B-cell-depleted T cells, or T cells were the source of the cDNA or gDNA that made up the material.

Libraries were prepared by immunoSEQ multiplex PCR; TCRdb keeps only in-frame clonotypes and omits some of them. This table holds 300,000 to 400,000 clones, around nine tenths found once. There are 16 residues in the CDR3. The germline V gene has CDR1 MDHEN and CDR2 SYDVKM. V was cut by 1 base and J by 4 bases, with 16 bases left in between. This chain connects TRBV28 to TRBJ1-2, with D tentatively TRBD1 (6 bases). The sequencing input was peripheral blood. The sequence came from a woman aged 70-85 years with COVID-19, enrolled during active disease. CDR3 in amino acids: CASSLFGWSGVYGYTF. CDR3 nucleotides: TGTGCCAGCAGTTTATTCGGTTGGTCAGGGGTCTATGGCTACACCTTC.